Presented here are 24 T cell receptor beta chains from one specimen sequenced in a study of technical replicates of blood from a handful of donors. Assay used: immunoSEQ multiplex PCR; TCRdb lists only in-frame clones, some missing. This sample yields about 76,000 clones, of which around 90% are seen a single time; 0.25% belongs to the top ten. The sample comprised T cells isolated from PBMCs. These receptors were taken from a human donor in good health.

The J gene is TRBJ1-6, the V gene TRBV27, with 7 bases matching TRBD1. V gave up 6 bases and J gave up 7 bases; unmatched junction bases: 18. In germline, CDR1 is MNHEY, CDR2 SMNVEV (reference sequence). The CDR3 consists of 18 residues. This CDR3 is CASRRVGGDLNRNSPLHF. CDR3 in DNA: TGTGCCAGCAGGAGGGTAGGGGGCGATTTGAATCGGAATTCACCCCTCCACTTT.

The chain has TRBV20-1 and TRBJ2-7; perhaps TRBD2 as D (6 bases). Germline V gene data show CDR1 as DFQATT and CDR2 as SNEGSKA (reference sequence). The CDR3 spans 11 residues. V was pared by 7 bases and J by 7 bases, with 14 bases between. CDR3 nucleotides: TGCAGTGTAAGACGGGAGAGTGAGCAGTACTTC. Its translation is CSVRRESEQYF.

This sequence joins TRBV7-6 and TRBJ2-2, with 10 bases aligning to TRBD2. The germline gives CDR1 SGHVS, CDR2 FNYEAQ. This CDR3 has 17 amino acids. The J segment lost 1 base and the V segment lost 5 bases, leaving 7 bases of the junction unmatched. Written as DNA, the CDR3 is TGTGCCAGCAGCGTGGGTCCTAGCGGGGGGAACACCGGGGAGCTGTTTTTT. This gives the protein CASSVGPSGGNTGELFF.

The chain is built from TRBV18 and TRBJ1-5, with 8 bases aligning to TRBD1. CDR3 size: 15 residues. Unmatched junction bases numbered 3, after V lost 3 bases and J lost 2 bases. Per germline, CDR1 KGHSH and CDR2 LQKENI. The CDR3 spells CASSPLDRGNQPQHF. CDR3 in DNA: TGTGCCAGCTCACCCTTGGACAGGGGCAATCAGCCCCAGCATTTT.

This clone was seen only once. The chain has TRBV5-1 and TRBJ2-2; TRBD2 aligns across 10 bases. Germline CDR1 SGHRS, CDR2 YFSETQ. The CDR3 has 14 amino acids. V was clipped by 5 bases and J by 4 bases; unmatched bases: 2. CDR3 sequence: CASSLAGATGELFF. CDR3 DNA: TGCGCCAGCAGTCTAGCGGGGGCCACCGGGGAGCTGTTTTTT.

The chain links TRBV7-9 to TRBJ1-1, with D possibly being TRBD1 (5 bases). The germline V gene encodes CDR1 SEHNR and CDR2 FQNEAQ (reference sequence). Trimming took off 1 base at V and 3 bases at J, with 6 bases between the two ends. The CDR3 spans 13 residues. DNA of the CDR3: TGTGCCAGCAGCTTAGGACAGTACACTGAAGCTTTCTTT. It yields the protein CASSLGQYTEAFF.

CDR3 in amino acids: CASTWTNPTDTQYF. The CDR3 DNA sequence: TGTGCCAGCACGTGGACTAATCCCACAGATACGCAGTATTTT. V is TRBV2 and J is TRBJ2-3; D may be TRBD2 (6 bases). The CDR3 covers 14 residues. Germline V gives CDR1 SNHLY, CDR2 FYNNEI. Trimming stripped 7 bases from V and 2 bases from J, with 13 bases between.

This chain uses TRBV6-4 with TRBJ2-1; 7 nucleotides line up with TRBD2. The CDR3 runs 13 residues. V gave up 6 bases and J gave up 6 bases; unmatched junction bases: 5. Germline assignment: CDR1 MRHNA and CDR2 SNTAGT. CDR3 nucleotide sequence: TGTGCCAGCAGCCTGACTAGCAGCAATGAGCAGTTCTTC. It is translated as CASSLTSSNEQFF.

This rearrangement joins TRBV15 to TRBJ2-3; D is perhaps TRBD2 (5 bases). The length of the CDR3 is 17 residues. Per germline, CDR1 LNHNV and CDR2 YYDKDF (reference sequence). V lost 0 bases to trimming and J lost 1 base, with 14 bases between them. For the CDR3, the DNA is TGTGCCACCAGCAGAGACTTGGAACTAGTAGGCACAGATACGCAGTATTTT. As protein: CATSRDLELVGTDTQYF.

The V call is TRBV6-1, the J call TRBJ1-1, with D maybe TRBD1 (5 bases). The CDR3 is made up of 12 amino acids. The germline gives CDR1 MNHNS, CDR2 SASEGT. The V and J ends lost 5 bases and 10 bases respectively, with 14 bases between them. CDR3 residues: CASSIGGFTAFF. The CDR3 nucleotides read TGTGCCAGCAGTATCGGGGGATTTACAGCTTTCTTT.

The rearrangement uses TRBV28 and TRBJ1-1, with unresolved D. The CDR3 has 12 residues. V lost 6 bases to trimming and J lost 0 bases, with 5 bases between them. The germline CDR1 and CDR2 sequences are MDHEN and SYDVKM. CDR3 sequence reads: CASRSLNTEAFF. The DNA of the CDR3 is TGTGCCAGCAGGAGCTTGAACACTGAAGCTTTCTTT.

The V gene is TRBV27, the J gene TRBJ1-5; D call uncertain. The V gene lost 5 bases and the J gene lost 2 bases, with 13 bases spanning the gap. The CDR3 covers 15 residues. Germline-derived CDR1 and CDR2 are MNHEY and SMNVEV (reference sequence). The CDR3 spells CASSLTPRGNQPQHF. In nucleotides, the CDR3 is TGTGCCAGCAGTCTCACGCCCCGAGGCAATCAGCCCCAGCATTTT.

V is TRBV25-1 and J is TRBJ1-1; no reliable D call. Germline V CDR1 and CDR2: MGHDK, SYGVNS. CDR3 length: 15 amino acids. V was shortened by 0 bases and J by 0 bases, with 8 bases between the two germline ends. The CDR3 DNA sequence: TGTGCCAGCAGTGAATATAGTGGTCTGAACACTGAAGCTTTCTTT. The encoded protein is CASSEYSGLNTEAFF.

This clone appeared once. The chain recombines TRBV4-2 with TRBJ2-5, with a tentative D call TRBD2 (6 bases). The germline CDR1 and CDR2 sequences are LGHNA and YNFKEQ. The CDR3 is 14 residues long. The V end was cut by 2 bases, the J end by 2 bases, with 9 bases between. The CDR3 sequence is CASSQIGGQETQYF. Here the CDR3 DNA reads TGTGCCAGCAGCCAAATTGGGGGGCAAGAGACCCAGTACTTC.

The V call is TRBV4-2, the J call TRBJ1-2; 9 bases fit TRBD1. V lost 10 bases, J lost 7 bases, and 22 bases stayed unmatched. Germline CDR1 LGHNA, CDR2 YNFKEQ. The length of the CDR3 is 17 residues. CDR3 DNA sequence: TGTGCCACCTCGAGTGAGGGACAGGGCTTGGTTTGGAGTGGCTACACCTTC. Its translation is CATSSEGQGLVWSGYTF.

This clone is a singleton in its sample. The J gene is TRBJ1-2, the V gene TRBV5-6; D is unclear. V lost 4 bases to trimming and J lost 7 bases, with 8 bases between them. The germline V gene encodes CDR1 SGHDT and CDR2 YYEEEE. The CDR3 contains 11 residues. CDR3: CASSRRGGYTF. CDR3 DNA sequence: TGTGCCAGCAGCCGCCGGGGTGGCTACACCTTC.

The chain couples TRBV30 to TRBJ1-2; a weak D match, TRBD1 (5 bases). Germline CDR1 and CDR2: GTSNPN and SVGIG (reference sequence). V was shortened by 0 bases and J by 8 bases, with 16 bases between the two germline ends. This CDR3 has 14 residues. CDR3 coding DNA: TGTGCCTGGAGTGTACTAAGGGGCGAAGGGGGCTACACCTTC. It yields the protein CAWSVLRGEGGYTF.

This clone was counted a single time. The chain's CDR3 is CASSGQGSSYNEQFF. As DNA, the CDR3 is TGTGCCAGCAGCGGACAGGGGTCCTCCTACAATGAGCAGTTCTTC. The chain has TRBV6-5 and TRBJ2-1; 9 positions match TRBD1. Germline CDR1 reads MNHEY; CDR2 reads SVGAGI. Trimming removed 6 bases from V and 0 bases from J; junction bases left unmatched: 3. This CDR3 has 15 residues.

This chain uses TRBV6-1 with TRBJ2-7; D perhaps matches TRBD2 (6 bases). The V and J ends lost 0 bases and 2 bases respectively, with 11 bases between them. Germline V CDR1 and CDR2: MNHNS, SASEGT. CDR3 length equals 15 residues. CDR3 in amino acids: CASSEALAATYEQYF. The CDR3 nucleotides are TGTGCCAGCAGTGAAGCACTAGCAGCAACCTACGAGCAGTACTTC.

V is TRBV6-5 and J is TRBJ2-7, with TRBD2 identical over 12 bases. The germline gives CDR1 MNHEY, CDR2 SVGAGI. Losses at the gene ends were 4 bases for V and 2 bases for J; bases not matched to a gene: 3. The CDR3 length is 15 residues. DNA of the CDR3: TGTGCCAGCAGTTTTGGACTAGCGGGGACCTACGAGCAGTACTTC. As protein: CASSFGLAGTYEQYF.

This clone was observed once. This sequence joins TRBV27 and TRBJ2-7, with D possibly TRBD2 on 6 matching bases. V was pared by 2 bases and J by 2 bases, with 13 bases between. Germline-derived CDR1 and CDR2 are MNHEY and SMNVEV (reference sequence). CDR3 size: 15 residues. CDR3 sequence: CASSLGARGTYEQYF. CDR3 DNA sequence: TGTGCCAGCAGTTTAGGGGCCCGCGGGACCTACGAGCAGTACTTC.

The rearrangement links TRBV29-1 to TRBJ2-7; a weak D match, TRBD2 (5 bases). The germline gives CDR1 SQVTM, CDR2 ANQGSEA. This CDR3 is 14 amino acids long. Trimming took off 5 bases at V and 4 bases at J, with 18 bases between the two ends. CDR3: CSVTVGNGGYEQYF. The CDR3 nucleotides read TGCAGCGTTACAGTAGGGAACGGCGGGTACGAGCAGTACTTC.

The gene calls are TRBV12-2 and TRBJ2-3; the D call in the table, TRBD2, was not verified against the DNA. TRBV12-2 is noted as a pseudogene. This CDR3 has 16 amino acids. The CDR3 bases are TGTGCAAGTCGTGCACTACAGCGGGGTTACACAGATACGCAGTATTTT. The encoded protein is CASRALQRGYTDTQYF.

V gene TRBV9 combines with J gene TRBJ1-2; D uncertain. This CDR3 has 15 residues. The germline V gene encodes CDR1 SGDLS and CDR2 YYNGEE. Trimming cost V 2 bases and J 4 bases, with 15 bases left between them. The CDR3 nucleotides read TGTGCCAGCAGCGTTTCAACTAAATCGGGCTATGGCTACACCTTC. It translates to CASSVSTKSGYGYTF.